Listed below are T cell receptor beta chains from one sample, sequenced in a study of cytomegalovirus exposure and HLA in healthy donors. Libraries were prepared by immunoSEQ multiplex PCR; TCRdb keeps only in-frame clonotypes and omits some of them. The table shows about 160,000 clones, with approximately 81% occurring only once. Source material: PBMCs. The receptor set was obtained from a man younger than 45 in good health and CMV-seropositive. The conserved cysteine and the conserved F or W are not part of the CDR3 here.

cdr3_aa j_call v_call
ASSLEVQGETQY TRBJ2-5 TRBV7-8
ASSSGTGIYEQY TRBJ2-7 TRBV9
ASSLAANTEAF TRBJ1-1 TRBV7-2
ASSVELKGTGELF TRBJ2-2 TRBV9
ASSSLAGEQSPRETQY TRBJ2-5 TRBV28
ASSMGFRLEEQY TRBJ2-7 TRBV5-4
ASSLGQRHTEAF TRBJ1-1 TRBV7-2
ASSPEGAPYEQY TRBJ2-7 TRBV19
ASSRQGARGTDTQY TRBJ2-3 TRBV19
ASSLGTAEWAQH TRBJ1-5 TRBV28
ASGTGNTGELF TRBJ2-2 TRBV9
ASSGHLQETQY TRBJ2-5 TRBV7-7
ASTNGVSGANVLT TRBJ2-6 TRBV28
ATATGRGETQY TRBJ2-5 TRBV28
ASSLVAATDTQY TRBJ2-3 TRBV7-2
ASSFSANTEAF TRBJ1-1 TRBV7-9
ASSPYGGPSGTQY TRBJ2-3 TRBV4-3
ASSRQGGYSYEQY TRBJ2-7 TRBV6-5
ASTLFNNRDEQY TRBJ2-7 TRBV7-2
ASSQGGQGWSYEQY TRBJ2-7 TRBV4-1
ASSSTYSDRDTPEAF TRBJ1-1 TRBV7-9
ASSVTVQETQY TRBJ2-5 TRBV5-1
ASSYSGGSHYGYT TRBJ1-2 TRBV6-5
ASSLDVGTGPYEQY TRBJ2-7 TRBV7-2
AWSPDRGSAYEQY TRBJ2-7 TRBV30
AWSVQRAAGYT TRBJ1-2 TRBV30
ASSDRGQETEAF TRBJ1-1 TRBV10-2
SVEGVRVQETQY TRBJ2-5 TRBV29-1
AVGRREPDTQY TRBJ2-3 TRBV27
ASSFPREKLF TRBJ1-4 TRBV6-6
ASRGTPAPRETF TRBJ1-1 TRBV4-1
ASSRMGTANTEAF TRBJ1-1 TRBV7-6
ASSFVGVEQY TRBJ2-7 TRBV7-2
ASSSRRRRENEQF TRBJ2-1 TRBV11-2
ASSDSGTGVSEQY TRBJ2-7 TRBV6-1
ASSPGTGEVTEAF TRBJ1-1 TRBV28
ASSFSVSRTDTQY TRBJ2-3 TRBV27
ASSPDRTSGQTRTDTQY TRBJ2-3 TRBV7-8
ASSQGGRDQY TRBJ2-5 TRBV14
ASPPRAGGFSNEQF TRBJ2-1 TRBV28
ASEGQAYYGYT TRBJ1-2 TRBV10-3
AISESKQGGNSPLH TRBJ1-6 TRBV10-3
ASSFRQGGEQY TRBJ2-7 TRBV6-5
ASSEARTDQETQY TRBJ2-5 TRBV2
ASRPLMRNGYT TRBJ1-2 TRBV28
ASSASGTYEQY TRBJ2-7 TRBV6-1
ASSLQGSRNTEAF TRBJ1-1 TRBV5-4
SVFGSPGLSGNTIY TRBJ1-3 TRBV29-1
ASISGAVHNEKLF TRBJ1-4 TRBV28
GFGGPSGGYT TRBJ1-2 TRBV30
ATSRDSRGRRPDTQY TRBJ2-3 TRBV15